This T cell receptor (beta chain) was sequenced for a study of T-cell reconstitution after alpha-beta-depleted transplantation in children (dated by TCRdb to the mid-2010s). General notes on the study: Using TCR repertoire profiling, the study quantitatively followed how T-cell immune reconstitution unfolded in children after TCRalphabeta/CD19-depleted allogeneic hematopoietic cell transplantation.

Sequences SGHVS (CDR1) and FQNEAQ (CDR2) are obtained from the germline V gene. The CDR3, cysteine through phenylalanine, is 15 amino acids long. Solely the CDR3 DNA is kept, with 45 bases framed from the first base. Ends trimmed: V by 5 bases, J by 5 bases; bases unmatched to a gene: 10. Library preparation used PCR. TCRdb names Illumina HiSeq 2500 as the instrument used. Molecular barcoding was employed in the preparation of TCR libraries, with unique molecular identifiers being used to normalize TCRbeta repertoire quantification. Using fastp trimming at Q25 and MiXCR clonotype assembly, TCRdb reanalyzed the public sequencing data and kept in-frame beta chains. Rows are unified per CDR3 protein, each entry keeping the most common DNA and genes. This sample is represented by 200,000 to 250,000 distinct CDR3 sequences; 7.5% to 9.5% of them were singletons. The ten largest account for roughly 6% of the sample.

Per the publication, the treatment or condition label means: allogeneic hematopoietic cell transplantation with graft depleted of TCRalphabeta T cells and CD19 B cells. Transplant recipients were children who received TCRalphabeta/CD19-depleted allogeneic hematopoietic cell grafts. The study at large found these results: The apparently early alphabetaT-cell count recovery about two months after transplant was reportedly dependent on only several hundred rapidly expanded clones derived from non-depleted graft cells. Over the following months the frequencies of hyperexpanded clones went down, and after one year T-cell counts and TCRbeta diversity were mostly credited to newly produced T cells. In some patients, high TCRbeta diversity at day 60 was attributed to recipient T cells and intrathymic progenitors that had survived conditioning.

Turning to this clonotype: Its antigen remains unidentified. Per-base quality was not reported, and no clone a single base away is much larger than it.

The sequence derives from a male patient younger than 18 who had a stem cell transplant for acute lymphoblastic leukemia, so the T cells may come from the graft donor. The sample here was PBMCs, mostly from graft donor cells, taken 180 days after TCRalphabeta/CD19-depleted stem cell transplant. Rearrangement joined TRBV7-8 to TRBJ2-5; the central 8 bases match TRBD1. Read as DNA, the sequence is TGTGCCAGCAGCCCCGGGACAGGCCCCCGGGAGACCCAGTACTTC. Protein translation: CASSPGTGPRETQYF.